This TCR beta chain was identified in a study of OX40 agonist ivuxolimab in advanced cancers. Turning to the study itself: Ivuxolimab doses were 0.01, 0.1, 0.3, 1.5, 3 or 10 mg/kg every 2 weeks. Previous treatment with anti-PD-1, anti-PD-L1 or anti-CTLA-4 therapy was allowed; 40% had received some.

The repertoire was sequenced with immunoSEQ multiplex PCR; TCRdb's copy has only in-frame clones and lacks some. The profile shows around 92,000 clones, approximately 88% of them singletons. Germline values: CDR1 MNHNS, CDR2 SASEGT. The V end was cut by 2 bases, the J end by 4 bases, with 11 bases between. There are 14 residues in the CDR3. The study, taken as a whole, reports: Compared with others, partial responders at 0.1-3.0 mg/kg displayed clonal expansion among the lowest. At 0.1 to 3.0 mg/kg, CD4+ and CD8+ blood T cells expanded clonally by week 6.

As for this clone: What it binds is not known.

The chain employs TRBV6-1 and TRBJ1-1; no definite D call. This material consisted of CD4+ or CD8+ T cells sorted from blood, taken in a trial of the OX40 agonist ivuxolimab. This clonotype was sampled from an adult with an advanced solid tumor such as melanoma, head and neck, liver or kidney cancer. The CDR3 protein is CASSEFVSVTEAFF. The CDR3 DNA reads TGTGCCAGCAGTGAATTCGTGTCGGTCACTGAAGCTTTCTTT.